A selection of T cell receptor beta chains follows, all from one sample in a study of cytomegalovirus exposure and HLA in healthy donors. Measured with immunoSEQ multiplex PCR; TCRdb has only the in-frame clones, and not every one. The sample gives about 150,000 clones, 80% of which show up once; 1% is in the top ten. The specimen sequenced was PBMCs. The receptors were sampled from a woman aged 50 to 60 in good health and CMV-seropositive. Each CDR3 is given with its conserved first and last residue. A D gene is named only where the DNA matches it firmly. Size tells how often a clone was seen (once, few, many) or the class of an expanded clone, and some rows leave it out.

size,J,D,V,DNA,CDR3
-,TRBJ1-2,-,TRBV7-8,TGTGCCAGCAGCTTACCGGGACAACTGAACTATGGCTACACCTTC,CASSLPGQLNYGYTF
-,TRBJ2-7,TRBD1,TRBV5-4,TGTGCCAGCAGCTCACCGGGACAGGGGGTTTACGAGCAGTACTTC,CASSSPGQGVYEQYF
-,TRBJ1-3,TRBD1,TRBV28,TGTGCCAGCAGTGCCGGGGACAGGGGAAACACCATATATTTT,CASSAGDRGNTIYF
-,TRBJ2-1,TRBD1,TRBV7-2,TGTGCCAGCAGCGCAACAGGGGGCACCTACAATGAGCAGTTCTTC,CASSATGGTYNEQFF
-,TRBJ2-3,-,TRBV7-2,TGTGCCTCAGCGGCGGGGCCGACAGATACGCAGTATTTT,CASAAGPTDTQYF
-,TRBJ2-1,TRBD2,TRBV14,TGTGCCAGCAGCCAACAAAGGCTAGCGGGAGGGAGTGAGCAGTTCTTC,CASSQQRLAGGSEQFF
-,TRBJ2-2,-,TRBV5-4,TGTGCCAGCAGCTTGGCCCGAGCGAACACCGGGGAGCTGTTTTTT,CASSLARANTGELFF
-,TRBJ1-5,-,TRBV6-1,TGTGCCAGCAGGACCCGCGGGGTTGAGCATTTT,CASRTRGVEHF
-,TRBJ2-6,-,TRBV27,TGTGCCAGCAGTAACCACGGGGGGGCCAACGTCCTGACTTTC,CASSNHGGANVLTF
-,TRBJ1-2,-,TRBV19,TGTGCCAGTAGTATAGGAGCCTGGACAACTAACTATGGCTACACCTTC,CASSIGAWTTNYGYTF
few,TRBJ1-5,-,TRBV19,TGTGCCAGTAGTACCCTCCGGACAGTCAATCAGCCCCAGCATTTT,CASSTLRTVNQPQHF
-,TRBJ2-2,TRBD2,TRBV10-1,TGCGCCAGCAGGGGGACTAGCGCCAACACCGGGGAGCTGTTTTTT,CASRGTSANTGELFF
once,TRBJ1-1,-,TRBV7-8,TGTGCCAGCAGCTTAGTTCTACAGGAAGCTTTCTTT,CASSLVLQEAFF
-,TRBJ1-2,-,TRBV28,TGTGCCAGCAGTCCGACAGTCTACTATGGCTACACCTTC,CASSPTVYYGYTF
-,TRBJ2-2,TRBD2,TRBV9,TGTCCCGGGGGGACTAGCGGGGGGGCCTTGGACACCGGGGAGCTGTTTTTT,CPGGTSGGALDTGELFF
-,TRBJ1-5,TRBD1,TRBV7-8,TGTGCCAGCAGCCCCCCGACAGGGGGCAATCAGCCCCAGCATTTT,CASSPPTGGNQPQHF
-,TRBJ2-7,TRBD2,TRBV5-4,TGTGCCAGCAGCCCGGGGGGGGAAGTGTCTTCCTACGAGCAGTACTTC,CASSPGGEVSSYEQYF
-,TRBJ2-1,-,TRBV27,TGTGCCAGCAGTTTAGGGGGGAATGAGCAGTTCTTC,CASSLGGNEQFF
once,TRBJ1-6,-,TRBV2,TGTGCCAGCAGTGAAACAGAAAATTCACCCCTCCACTTT,CASSETENSPLHF
few,TRBJ2-3,-,TRBV28,TGTGCCAGCCCCTCGGGGAAGCGGAGCACAGATACGCAGTATTTT,CASPSGKRSTDTQYF